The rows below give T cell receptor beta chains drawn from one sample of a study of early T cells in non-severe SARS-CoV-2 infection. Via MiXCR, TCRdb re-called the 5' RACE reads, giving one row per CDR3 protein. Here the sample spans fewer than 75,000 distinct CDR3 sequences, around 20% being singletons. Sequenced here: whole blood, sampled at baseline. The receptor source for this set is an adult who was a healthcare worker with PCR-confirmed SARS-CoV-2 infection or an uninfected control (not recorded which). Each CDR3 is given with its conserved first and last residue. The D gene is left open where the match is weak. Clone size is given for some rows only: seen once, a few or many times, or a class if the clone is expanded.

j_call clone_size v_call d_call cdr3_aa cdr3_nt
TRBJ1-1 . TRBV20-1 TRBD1 CSASAPGQRNLNTEAFF TGCAGTGCTAGTGCTCCGGGACAGAGAAATTTGAACACTGAAGCTTTCTTT
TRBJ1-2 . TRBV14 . CASSQDIGRASNYGYTF TGTGCCAGCAGCCAAGATATCGGGAGGGCCTCTAACTATGGCTACACCTTC
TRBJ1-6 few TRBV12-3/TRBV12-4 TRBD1 CASRPGQGDNSPLHF TGTGCCAGCAGGCCGGGACAGGGGGATAATTCACCCCTCCACTTT
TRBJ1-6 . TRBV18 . CASSPVGPSYNSPLHF TGTGCCAGCTCACCAGTGGGGCCCTCCTATAATTCACCCCTCCACTTT
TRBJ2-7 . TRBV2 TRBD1 CASSRDREDEQYF TGTGCCAGCAGCCGGGACAGGGAGGACGAGCAGTACTTC
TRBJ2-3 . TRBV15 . CATSRNTDTQYF TGTGCCACCAGCAGGAACACAGATACGCAGTATTTT
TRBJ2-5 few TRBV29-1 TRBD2 CSARKAGEQETQYF TGCAGCGCCCGGAAGGCGGGAGAACAAGAGACCCAGTACTTC
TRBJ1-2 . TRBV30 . CAWSVNPGINYGYTF TGTGCCTGGAGTGTGAACCCCGGCATCAACTATGGCTACACCTTC
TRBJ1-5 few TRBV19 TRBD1 CASSIPGTGVNQPQHF TGTGCCAGTAGTATTCCCGGGACAGGGGTCAATCAGCCCCAGCATTTT
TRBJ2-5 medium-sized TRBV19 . CASSIGGLRYQETQYF TGTGCCAGTAGTATTGGAGGGCTCCGCTACCAAGAGACCCAGTACTTC
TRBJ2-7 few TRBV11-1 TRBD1 CASSRSGTGSEQYF TGTGCCAGCAGCCGATCCGGGACAGGTAGCGAGCAGTACTTC
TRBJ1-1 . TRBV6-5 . CASSPQGSEAFF TGTGCCAGCAGCCCTCAGGGCTCTGAAGCTTTCTTT
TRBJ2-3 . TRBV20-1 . CSARDPQRDTQYF TGCAGTGCTAGAGATCCTCAGCGAGATACGCAGTATTTT
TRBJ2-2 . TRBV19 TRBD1 CASRPFRTGANTGELFF TGTGCCAGTAGGCCCTTCCGGACAGGCGCAAACACCGGGGAGCTGTTTTTT
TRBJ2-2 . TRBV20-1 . CSARAVRGENTGELFF TGCAGTGCTAGAGCTGTTCGTGGAGAGAACACCGGGGAGCTGTTTTTT
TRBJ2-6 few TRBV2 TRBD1 CASTDGTARSGANVLTF TGTGCCAGCACTGACGGGACAGCGAGGTCTGGGGCCAACGTCCTGACTTTC
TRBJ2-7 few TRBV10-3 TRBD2 CASFPGLAAISYEQYF TGTGCCTCCTTCCCGGGACTAGCGGCTATCTCCTACGAGCAGTACTTC
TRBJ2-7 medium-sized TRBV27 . CASSPRIARITFLDQYF TGTGCCAGCAGCCCGCGGATTGCAAGGATCACTTTCCTAGATCAGTACTTC
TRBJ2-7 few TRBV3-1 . CASSPGLTTYEQYF TGTGCCAGCAGCCCGGGACTTACAACCTACGAGCAGTACTTC
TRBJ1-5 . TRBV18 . CASSGTPSNQPQHF TGTGCCAGCTCCGGGACACCTAGCAATCAGCCCCAGCATTTT
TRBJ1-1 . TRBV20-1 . CSVVSSYEAFF TGCAGTGTGGTCTCGAGTTATGAAGCTTTCTTT
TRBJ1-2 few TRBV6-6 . CASSYSNRRNGYTF TGTGCCAGCAGTTACTCGAATAGGCGGAATGGCTACACCTTC
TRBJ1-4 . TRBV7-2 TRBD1 CASSLRTTGDNEKLFF TGTGCCAGCAGCTTACGCACCACAGGGGATAATGAAAAACTGTTTTTT
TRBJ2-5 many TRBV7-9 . CASGMEGETQYF TGTGCCAGCGGGATGGAGGGGGAGACCCAGTACTTC
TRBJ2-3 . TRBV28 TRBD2 CASSRRTGLAGLTDTQYF TGTGCCAGCAGCCGAAGGACGGGACTAGCGGGGCTCACAGATACGCAGTATTTT
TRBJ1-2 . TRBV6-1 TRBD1 CASTPYVTGYGYTF TGTGCCAGCACCCCGTATGTGACAGGGTATGGCTACACCTTC
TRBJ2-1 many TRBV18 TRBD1 CASSKTGGRDEQFF TGTGCCAGCTCAAAGACAGGGGGCAGGGATGAGCAGTTCTTC
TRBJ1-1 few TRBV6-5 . CASSPGGRLTEAFF TGTGCCAGCAGTCCTGGGGGTAGGCTCACTGAAGCTTTCTTT
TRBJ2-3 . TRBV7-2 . CASSLFKRSSTDTQYF TGTGCCAGCAGCTTATTCAAGCGGTCTAGCACAGATACGCAGTATTTT
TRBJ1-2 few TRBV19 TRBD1 CASSRQGNYGYTF TGTGCCAGTAGTCGACAGGGCAACTATGGCTACACCTTC
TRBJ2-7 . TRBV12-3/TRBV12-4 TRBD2 CASSFTSGRNEQYF TGTGCCAGCAGTTTTACTAGCGGGAGGAACGAGCAGTACTTC
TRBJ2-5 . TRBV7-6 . CASSPRAGETQYF TGTGCCAGCAGCCCTCGAGCGGGAGAGACCCAGTACTTC
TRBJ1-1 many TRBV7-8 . CASSLAGGKEAFF TGTGCCAGCAGCCTAGCAGGAGGGAAAGAAGCTTTCTTT